The 20 T cell receptor beta chains below were found in one sample sequenced in a study of identical twins. TCRdb used MiXCR to reprocess the 5' RACE reads, holding one entry per CDR3 protein. This table holds a few hundred thousand distinct CDR3 sequences, roughly an eighth found once. These data were also reused for a study on yellow fever vaccine responses in identical twins.

The sequencing sample was made of CD4+ T cells sorted from blood. Receptor source: a woman younger than 30 in good health.

The chain recombines TRBV13 with TRBJ2-5, with 12 nucleotides matching TRBD1. The CDR3 sequence is 18 residues long. CDR1 is PRHDT and CDR2 is FYEKMQ in the germline V gene (reference sequence). J gave up 1 base and V 4 bases, and 10 bases lay outside the gene matches. CDR3 region: CASSSGDRGLGSQETQYF. The DNA for the CDR3 is TGTGCCAGCAGCTCTGGGGACAGGGGGCTTGGCTCCCAAGAGACCCAGTACTTC.

This chain links TRBV7-9 with TRBJ1-1, with D uncertain. CDR3 length: 12 residues. The germline V and J ends were trimmed by 6 bases and 6 bases, with 11 bases remaining between them. In germline, CDR1 is SEHNR, CDR2 FQNEAQ (reference sequence). The CDR3 DNA is TGTGCCAGCAGACCCGCCTCCGCTGAAGCTTTCTTT. This encodes CASRPASAEAFF. Supplemented by reference TRBV7-9 and TRBJ1-1, the full variable domain reads DTGVSQNPRHKITKRGQNVTFRCDPISEHNRLYWYRQTLGQGPEFLTYFQNEAQLEKSRLLSDRFSAERPKGSFSTLEIQRTEQGDSAMYLCASRPASAEAFFGQGTRLTVV.

The genes are TRBV20-1 and TRBJ2-3; TRBD2 agrees at 8 bases. CDR1 and CDR2 (germline): DFQATT, SNEGSKA (reference sequence). Trimming removed 2 bases from V and 5 bases from J; junction bases left unmatched: 6. CDR3 size: 14 residues. In DNA form, the CDR3 reads TGCAGTGCTAGACGACAAGCGGGAGTAGATACGCAGTATTTT. Translated, it gives CSARRQAGVDTQYF.

The chain recombines TRBV15 with TRBJ2-4; D is perhaps TRBD1 (6 bases). The germline V gene encodes CDR1 LNHNV and CDR2 YYDKDF (reference sequence). The CDR3 runs 16 residues. The V gene lost 1 base and the J gene lost 2 bases, with 12 bases spanning the gap. The CDR3 protein is CATSRGLRGTKNIQYF. DNA of the CDR3: TGTGCCACCAGCAGAGGCCTCAGGGGAACCAAAAACATTCAGTACTTC.

This clonotype was detected many times. This chain connects TRBV20-1 to TRBJ2-7; D perhaps matches TRBD1 (5 bases). Germline loops: CDR1 DFQATT, CDR2 SNEGSKA (reference sequence). The CDR3 is 15 amino acids. Trimming removed 0 bases from V and 4 bases from J, with 16 bases in between. CDR3 region: CSARDQSRAVYEQYF. DNA for the CDR3: TGCAGTGCTAGAGATCAGAGCAGGGCCGTTTACGAGCAGTACTTC.

This clonotype was recorded many times. V and J are TRBV29-1 and TRBJ2-7; 8 bases are a match to TRBD2. The junction had 6 bases not matched to a gene; V was cut back by 7 bases and J by 4 bases. This CDR3 has 12 residues. Germline assignment: CDR1 SQVTM and CDR2 ANQGSEA. The CDR3 loop is CSGKSGSYEQYF. CDR3 nucleotide sequence: TGCAGCGGAAAAAGCGGGAGTTACGAGCAGTACTTC.

The rearrangement links TRBV27 to TRBJ2-3; weak D call: TRBD1 (6 bases). CDR3 size: 14 residues. The V end lost 6 bases, the J end lost 4 bases, and 14 bases lay between the germline ends. The germline gives CDR1 MNHEY, CDR2 SMNVEV (reference sequence). Here the CDR3 reads CASSYRVGPDTQYF. DNA for the CDR3: TGTGCCAGCAGCTACAGGGTTGGGCCAGATACGCAGTATTTT.

This clonotype was seen at least ten times. The chain uses TRBV27 and TRBJ2-1; tentative D call: TRBD2 (6 bases). Germline V lookup: CDR1 MNHEY, CDR2 SMNVEV (reference sequence). CDR3 length: 16 amino acids. V lost 2 bases to trimming and J lost 0 bases, with 11 bases between them. CDR3 amino acids: CASSLKRESSYNEQFF. The CDR3 region has the DNA TGTGCCAGCAGTTTAAAACGGGAGAGCTCCTACAATGAGCAGTTCTTC.

The sample holds a few counts of this clonotype. V and J are TRBV12-3 or TRBV12-4 and TRBJ2-7, with 9 bases aligning to TRBD1. Trimming took 6 bases from V and 1 from J; bases not matched to a gene: 7. This CDR3 is 15 amino acids long. The CDR3 bases are TGTGCCAGCAGACCACAGGGGGCGGGGTCCTACGAGCAGTACTTC. Its translation: CASRPQGAGSYEQYF.

The chain carries TRBV4-1 and TRBJ2-7; TRBD1 matches at 7 bases. The CDR3 contains 15 residues. CDR1 MGHRA and CDR2 YSYEKL come from the germline V gene. J gave up 5 bases and V 0 bases, and 7 bases lay outside the gene matches. CDR3 sequence (DNA): TGCGCCAGCAGCCAAGATCCCGCAGGGGGAAACGAGCAGTACTTC. Translated, it gives CASSQDPAGGNEQYF.

This clonotype was seen at least ten times. The chain carries TRBV27 and TRBJ2-7; 12 nucleotides agree with TRBD1. The V segment lost 2 bases and the J segment 4 bases; nucleotides outside the gene matches: 6. The CDR3 is 16 amino acids. Germline CDR1 MNHEY, CDR2 SMNVEV (reference sequence). The CDR3 DNA reads TGTGCCAGCAGTTTAAAGCCGGGACAGGGGGCGTACGAGCAGTACTTC. Translating it yields CASSLKPGQGAYEQYF.

This clonotype was seen a few times. The chain is built from TRBV6-1 and TRBJ1-5, with 8 bases matching TRBD1. This CDR3 comprises 16 residues. V trimming: 7 bases; J trimming: 3 bases; junction bases outside the gene matches: 11. Germline V gene lookup returns CDR1 MNHNS and CDR2 SASEGT. CDR3 DNA sequence: TGTGCCAGCAACACAGACAGGGGAGTAATCAATCAGCCCCAGCATTTT. Translated: CASNTDRGVINQPQHF.

The genes are TRBV29-1 and TRBJ2-7; D might be TRBD1 (5 bases). The germline V gene has CDR1 SQVTM and CDR2 ANQGSEA. Trimming took 4 bases from V and 1 from J, leaving 14 bases between them. The CDR3 is made up of 14 amino acids. In DNA, the CDR3 is TGCAGCGTTGGTACAGGCGCAGGGTCCTACGAGCAGTACTTC. It yields the protein CSVGTGAGSYEQYF.

In this sample, this clonotype turned up a few times. This rearrangement joins TRBV29-1 to TRBJ2-7, with 7 bases that match TRBD2. V was pared by 2 bases and J by 10 bases, with 5 bases of the junction left unmatched. Germline V lookup: CDR1 SQVTM, CDR2 ANQGSEA. The CDR3 runs 11 residues. Here the CDR3 reads CSVEIRGVQYF. The CDR3 nucleotides are TGCAGCGTTGAAATCCGGGGGGTACAGTACTTC.

In this sample, this clonotype turned up a few times. This rearrangement joins TRBV3-1 to TRBJ2-5; the D is unclear. The germline V gene encodes CDR1 LGHDT and CDR2 YNNKEL (reference sequence). The CDR3 is 12 residues long. Trimming stripped 0 bases from V and 6 bases from J, with 5 bases between. Here the CDR3 reads CASSQDGQTQYF. CDR3 in DNA: TGTGCCAGCAGCCAAGATGGGCAGACCCAGTACTTC.

This chain uses TRBV20-1 with TRBJ2-1; 8 bases agree with TRBD2. The length of the CDR3 is 18 residues. Germline loops: CDR1 DFQATT, CDR2 SNEGSKA (reference sequence). V was clipped by 0 bases and J by 5 bases; unmatched bases: 15. The CDR3 DNA reads TGCAGTGCTAGAGATCCAATCGGCCTTAGCGGGACCCACAATGAGCAGTTCTTC. This gives the protein CSARDPIGLSGTHNEQFF.

The V and J genes are TRBV7-3 and TRBJ2-7; the D is unclear. This CDR3 has 13 residues. V was cut by 2 bases and J by 2 bases, with 7 bases left in between. Germline values: CDR1 SGHTA, CDR2 FQGTGA. DNA for the CDR3: TGTGCCAGCAGCTTACTACGTCCCTACGAGCAGTACTTC. It codes for CASSLLRPYEQYF.

DNA for the CDR3: TGTGCCAGATACGACAGACTTAATGAGCAGTACTTC. Translating it yields CARYDRLNEQYF. The chain couples TRBV5-5 to TRBJ2-7; a possible D gene is TRBD1 (5 bases). The CDR3 covers 12 residues. Deletions cut 8 bases from V and 7 bases from J, with 16 bases between. Germline V gene lookup returns CDR1 SGHKS and CDR2 YYEKEE (reference sequence).

V usage is TRBV30 and J usage is TRBJ1-5; maybe TRBD1 (5 bases). CDR1 GTSNPN and CDR2 SVGIG come from the germline V gene (reference sequence). The length of the CDR3 is 13 residues. Between the trimmed V and J ends, which lost 1 base and 4 bases, there was a span of 8 bases. The CDR3 spells CAWSGAGNQPQHF. The DNA for the CDR3 is TGTGCCTGGAGTGGCGCAGGGAATCAGCCCCAGCATTTT.

This clonotype has just a few counts. This chain connects TRBV6-2 or TRBV6-3 to TRBJ2-7; the D call may be TRBD1 or TRBD2 (5 bases each). Germline V lookup: CDR1 MNHEY, CDR2 SVGEGT. This CDR3 region has 14 residues. With 2 bases removed from V and 3 bases from J, the gap between germline ends came to 11 bases. The CDR3 protein is CASSYVGGSYEQYF. The DNA of the CDR3 is TGTGCCAGCAGTTACGTTGGGGGAAGCTACGAGCAGTACTTC.